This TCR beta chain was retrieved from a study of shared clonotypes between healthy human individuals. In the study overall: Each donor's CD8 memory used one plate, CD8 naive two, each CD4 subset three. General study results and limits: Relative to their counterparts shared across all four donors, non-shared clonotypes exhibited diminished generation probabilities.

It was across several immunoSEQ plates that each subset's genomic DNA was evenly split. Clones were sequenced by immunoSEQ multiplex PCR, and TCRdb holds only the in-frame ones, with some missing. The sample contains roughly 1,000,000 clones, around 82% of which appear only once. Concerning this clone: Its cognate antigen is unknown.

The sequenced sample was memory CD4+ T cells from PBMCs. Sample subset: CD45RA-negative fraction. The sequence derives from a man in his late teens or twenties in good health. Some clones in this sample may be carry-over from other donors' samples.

The CDR3 spells CASSLNGAGGELFF. The CDR3 nucleotides read TGCGCCAGCAGCTTGAATGGCGCGGGCGGGGAGCTGTTTTTT. The chain couples TRBV5-1 to TRBJ2-2; D is possibly TRBD2 (5 bases). The length of the CDR3 is 14 residues. V gave up 1 base and J gave up 7 bases, with 11 bases separating them. Germline CDR1 SGHRS, CDR2 YFSETQ.